This T cell receptor (beta chain) was identified in a study of shared clonotypes between healthy human individuals. The study's findings and limits: The low donor count limited represented genetic and exposure-history diversity.

Germline V gene sequence: CDR1 SGDLS, CDR2 YYNGEE. The CDR3 spans 17 residues. The V gene lost 0 bases and the J gene lost 7 bases, with 19 bases spanning the gap. This clone occurred once. What it binds is not known. What was sequenced on ten immunoSEQ deep assay plates was unsorted PBMC DNA. Sequenced by immunoSEQ multiplex PCR; TCRdb stores in-frame clones only, minus some. The data contain some 530,000 clones, approximately 84% of them singletons. Donors were healthy HIV-negative adults without recently reported acute infections or vaccinations. Around 83 million PBMCs served as the genomic DNA source for unsorted samples.

The TCR was taken from a woman between 40 and 55 years old in good health. Some clones in this sample may be carry-over from other donors' samples. The chain combines TRBV9 with TRBJ2-2; unclear D gene. Sequencing was carried out using PBMCs. The CDR3 nucleotides read TGTGCCAGCAGCGTAGGTTACCACCGGACGAGGTACGGGGAGCTGTTTTTT. It encodes CASSVGYHRTRYGELFF.